This TCR beta chain was sequenced for a study of spatial heterogeneity in lung cancer. Background on the study: Where available, sequencing covered follow-up PBMC samples, taken at a median of around 25 months after resection.

TCRdb re-derived calls from the 5' RACE reads in MiXCR, one entry per CDR3 protein. The sample records more than 95,000 distinct CDR3 sequences, about 12% being singletons. Time point reported: blood at routine non-recurrence follow-up after resection. Without sorting, whole RNA was sequenced from tumor, nontumor lung or frozen PBMC. From germline, CDR1 is SGHRS and CDR2 YFSETQ. The V and J ends lost 0 bases and 1 base respectively, with 7 bases between them. The CDR3 spans 14 residues. The receptor was derived from a male donor with early-stage non-small cell lung cancer. The gene calls are TRBV5-1 and TRBJ2-5; no definite D call. This sample comprised PBMCs, obtained at follow-up. CDR3 region: CASSLATAQETQYF. In nucleotides, the CDR3 is TGCGCCAGCAGCTTGGCCACAGCCCAAGAGACCCAGTACTTC.